These T cell receptor beta chains were read from a single sample in a study of OX40 agonist ivuxolimab in advanced cancers. Repertoires were generated with immunoSEQ multiplex PCR, while TCRdb's copy carries only in-frame clones and drops some. The sample includes 50,000 to 65,000 clones, roughly nine tenths of them seen just once. The source material was CD4+ or CD8+ T cells sorted from blood, sampled in a trial of the OX40 agonist ivuxolimab. The receptors here all came from an adult with an advanced solid tumor such as melanoma, head and neck, liver or kidney cancer. CDR3s include the opening cysteine and the closing phenylalanine or tryptophan. Fields, in order: CDR3 protein, CDR3 DNA, V gene, D gene, J gene. The D gene is left open where the match is weak.

CASSEEWGPLNEQFF	TGTGCCAGCAGTGAAGAGTGGGGACCGCTTAATGAGCAGTTCTTC	TRBV2	.	TRBJ2-1
CASSLRLAGINEQFF	TGTGCCAGCAGCTTACGACTAGCGGGGATCAATGAGCAGTTCTTC	TRBV11-2	TRBD2	TRBJ2-1
CASSEGRLLEQYF	TGCGCCAGCAGTGAGGGGCGTCTACTCGAGCAGTACTTC	TRBV10-2	.	TRBJ2-7
CASSPLGDRVVTIYF	TGTGCCAGCAGTCCCCTGGGGGACAGGGTAGTCACCATATATTTT	TRBV25-1	TRBD1	TRBJ1-3
CASSIPFLGGGLYNEQFF	TGTGCCAGTAGTATCCCCTTTCTGGGCGGGGGACTCTACAATGAGCAGTTCTTC	TRBV19	TRBD2	TRBJ2-1
CASGNGQGTDTQYF	TGCGCCAGCGGAAACGGACAGGGGACAGATACGCAGTATTTT	TRBV5-1	TRBD1	TRBJ2-3
CASSHEGRHEQFF	TGCGCCAGCAGCCACGAGGGAAGGCATGAGCAGTTCTTC	TRBV4-1	.	TRBJ2-1
CASRDAGGTYEQYF	TGTGCCAGCAGGGACGCCGGGGGCACCTACGAGCAGTACTTC	TRBV6-5	.	TRBJ2-7
CASRVGPFSNQPQHF	TGTGCCAGTAGAGTGGGGCCGTTTAGCAATCAGCCCCAGCATTTT	TRBV19	.	TRBJ1-5
CASSLTGGYEQYF	TGTGCCAGCAGCTTAACAGGGGGCTACGAGCAGTACTTC	TRBV7-9	TRBD1	TRBJ2-7
CASSYGVLRSEQYF	TGTGCCAGCAGTTACGGGGTTTTAAGGTCCGAACAGTACTTC	TRBV6-6	.	TRBJ2-7
CAWSVGQSHYNEQFF	TGTGCCTGGAGTGTAGGGCAAAGTCATTACAATGAGCAGTTCTTC	TRBV30	.	TRBJ2-1
CASSLDRSGYTF	TGCGCCAGCAGCTTGGACAGAAGTGGCTACACCTTC	TRBV5-1	.	TRBJ1-2
CASSQEFGQGMNTEAFF	TGCGCCAGCAGCCAAGAGTTTGGACAGGGTATGAACACTGAAGCTTTCTTT	TRBV4-1	TRBD1	TRBJ1-1
CASSLGRINYGYTF	TGTGCCAGCAGTTTGGGCAGGATAAACTATGGCTACACCTTC	TRBV27	.	TRBJ1-2
CSVRTGDSTFSYEQYF	TGCAGCGTCCGGACAGGGGATTCCACTTTCTCCTACGAGCAGTACTTC	TRBV29-1	TRBD1	TRBJ2-7
CASRFAGTDTQYF	TGTGCCAGCAGATTTGCTGGGACAGATACGCAGTATTTT	TRBV11-2	.	TRBJ2-3
CASSSSVGSTGELFF	TGTGCCAGCAGTAGTTCAGTGGGGAGCACCGGGGAGCTGTTTTTT	TRBV27	.	TRBJ2-2
CASSFQTANTGELFF	TGTGCCAGCAGTTTCCAGACGGCCAACACCGGGGAGCTGTTTTTT	TRBV7-9	.	TRBJ2-2
CASSMGFGETQYF	TGTGCCAGTAGTATGGGTTTCGGGGAGACCCAGTACTTC	TRBV19	.	TRBJ2-5
CASSPNRDVDTQYF	TGTGCCAGCTCACCGAACAGGGACGTGGATACGCAGTATTTT	TRBV18	.	TRBJ2-3
CAAGGGPGANVLTF	TGTGCCGCCGGGGGGGGGCCTGGGGCCAACGTCCTGACTTTC	TRBV10-3	TRBD2	TRBJ2-6
CAISESGQGGYNEQFF	TGTGCCATCAGTGAGTCGGGGCAGGGTGGCTACAATGAGCAGTTCTTC	TRBV10-3	.	TRBJ2-1
CASSFSENYGYTF	TGCGCCAGCAGCTTTTCAGAGAACTATGGCTACACCTTC	TRBV5-1	.	TRBJ1-2
CASSPDRVGYGYTF	TGTGCCAGCAGCCCGGACAGGGTGGGCTATGGCTACACCTTC	TRBV7-9	TRBD1	TRBJ1-2
CASGLQGLAGVPDTQYF	TGTGCTAGTGGTTTGCAAGGACTAGCGGGAGTCCCAGATACGCAGTATTTT	TRBV12-5	TRBD2	TRBJ2-3